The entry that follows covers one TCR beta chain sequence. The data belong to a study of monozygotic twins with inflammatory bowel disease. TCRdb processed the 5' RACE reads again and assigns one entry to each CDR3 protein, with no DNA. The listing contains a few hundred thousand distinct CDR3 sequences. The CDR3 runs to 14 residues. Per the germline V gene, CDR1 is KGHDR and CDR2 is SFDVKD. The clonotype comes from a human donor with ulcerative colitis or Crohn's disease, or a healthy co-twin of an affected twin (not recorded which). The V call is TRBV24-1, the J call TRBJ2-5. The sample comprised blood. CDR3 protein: CATSDPERQETQYF.